This record covers a single T cell receptor (beta chain). This sample was included in a study of shared clonotypes between healthy human individuals. CD8 cells regarded as naive lacked CD45RO, were positively chosen for CCR7, and omitted terminally differentiated effector memory CD45RA+ cells. Per germline, CDR1 MGHRA and CDR2 YSYEKL. This CDR3 is built from 17 residues. TCRdb's copy holds only in-frame clones and misses some; the assay was immunoSEQ multiplex PCR. This sample has about 590,000 clones; about 95% occur once, and the top ten carry 0.11%. The TCR sequence derives from a woman aged 30 to 39 in good health. This sequence joins TRBV4-1 and TRBJ2-5; 8 bases match TRBD1. Matching the DNA end better, TRBJ2-7 makes the J call doubtful. Sequenced input: naive CD8+ T cells sorted from blood. The CDR3 is CASSQDPIRGLTYEQYF. The DNA for the CDR3 is TGCGCCAGCAGCCAAGATCCGATCAGGGGGCTTACCTACGAGCAGTACTTC.